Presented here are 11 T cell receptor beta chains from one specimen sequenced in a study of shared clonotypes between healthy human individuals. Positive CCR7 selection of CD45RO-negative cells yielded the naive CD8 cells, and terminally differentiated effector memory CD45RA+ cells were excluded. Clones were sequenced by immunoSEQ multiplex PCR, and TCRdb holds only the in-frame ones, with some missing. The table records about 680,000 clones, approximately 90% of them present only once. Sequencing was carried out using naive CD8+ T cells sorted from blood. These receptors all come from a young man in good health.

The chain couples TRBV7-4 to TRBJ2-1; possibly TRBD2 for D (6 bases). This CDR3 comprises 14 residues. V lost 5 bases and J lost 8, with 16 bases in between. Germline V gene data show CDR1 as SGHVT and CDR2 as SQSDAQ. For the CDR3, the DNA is TGTGCCAGCAGCGGACTAAGCGCCTTGTATGAGCAGTTCTTC. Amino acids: CASSGLSALYEQFF. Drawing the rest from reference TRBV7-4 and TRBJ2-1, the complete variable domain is GAGVSQSPRYKVAKRGRDVALRCDSISGHVTLYWYRQTLGQGSEVLTYSQSDAQRDKSGRPSGRFSAERPERSVSTLKIQRTEQGDSAVYLCASSGLSALYEQFFGPGTRLTVL.

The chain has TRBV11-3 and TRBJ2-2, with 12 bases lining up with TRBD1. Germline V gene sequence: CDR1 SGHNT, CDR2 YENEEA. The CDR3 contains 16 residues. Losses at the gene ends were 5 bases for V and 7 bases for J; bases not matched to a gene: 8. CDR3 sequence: CASSLRDRGHFGELFF. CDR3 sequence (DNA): TGTGCCAGCAGCCTCCGGGACAGGGGGCATTTCGGGGAGCTGTTTTTT.

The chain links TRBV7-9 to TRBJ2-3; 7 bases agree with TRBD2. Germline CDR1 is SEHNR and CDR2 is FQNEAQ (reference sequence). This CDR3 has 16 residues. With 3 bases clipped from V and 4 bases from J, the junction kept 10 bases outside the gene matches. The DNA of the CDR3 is TGTGCCAGCAGCTTTGTTGGACGGGAGGCGGCAGATACGCAGTATTTT. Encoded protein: CASSFVGREAADTQYF.

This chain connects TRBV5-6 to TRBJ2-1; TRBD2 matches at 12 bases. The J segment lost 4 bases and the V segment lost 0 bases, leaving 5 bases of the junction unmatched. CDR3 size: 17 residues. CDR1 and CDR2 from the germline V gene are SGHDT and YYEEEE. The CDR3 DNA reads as TGTGCCAGCAGCTTGGGGATTGGACTAGCGGGGTACAATGAGCAGTTCTTC. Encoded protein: CASSLGIGLAGYNEQFF.

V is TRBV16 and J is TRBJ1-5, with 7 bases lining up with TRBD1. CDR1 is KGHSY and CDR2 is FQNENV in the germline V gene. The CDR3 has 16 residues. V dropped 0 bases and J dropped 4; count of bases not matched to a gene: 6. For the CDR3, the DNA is TGTGCCAGCAGCCAATCACAGGGGTCTGTAAATCAGCCCCAGCATTTT. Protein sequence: CASSQSQGSVNQPQHF.

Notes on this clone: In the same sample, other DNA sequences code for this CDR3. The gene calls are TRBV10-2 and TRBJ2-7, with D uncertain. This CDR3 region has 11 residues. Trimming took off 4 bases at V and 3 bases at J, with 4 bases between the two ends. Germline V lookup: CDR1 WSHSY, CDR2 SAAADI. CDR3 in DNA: TGCGCCAGCAGTGCGGGCTACGAGCAGTACTTC. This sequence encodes CASSAGYEQYF.

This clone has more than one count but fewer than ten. CDR3 in DNA: TGTGCCAGTGACTCTTACACCGGGGAGCTGTTTTTT. Translating gives CASDSYTGELFF. The chain combines TRBV14 with TRBJ2-2; D uncertain. The germline V gene encodes CDR1 SGHDN and CDR2 FVKESK. The CDR3 length is 12 residues. V lost 9 bases and J lost 3, with 8 bases in between.

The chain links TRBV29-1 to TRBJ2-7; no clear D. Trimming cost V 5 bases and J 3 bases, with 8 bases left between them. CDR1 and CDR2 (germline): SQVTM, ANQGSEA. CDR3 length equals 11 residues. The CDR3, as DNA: TGCAGCGTTTTCGATTACTACGAGCAGTACTTC. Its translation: CSVFDYYEQYF.

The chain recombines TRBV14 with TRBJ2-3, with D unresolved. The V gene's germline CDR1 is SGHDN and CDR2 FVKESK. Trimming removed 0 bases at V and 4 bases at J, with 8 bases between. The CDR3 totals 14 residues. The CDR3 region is CASSQETPADTQYF. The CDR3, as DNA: TGTGCCAGCAGCCAAGAAACGCCAGCAGATACGCAGTATTTT.

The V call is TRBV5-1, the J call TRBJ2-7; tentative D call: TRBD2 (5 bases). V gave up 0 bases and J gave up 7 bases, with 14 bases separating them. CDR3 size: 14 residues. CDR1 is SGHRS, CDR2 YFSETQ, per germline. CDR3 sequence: CASSLARDRGEQYF. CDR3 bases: TGCGCCAGCAGCTTGGCACGAGATCGAGGGGAGCAGTACTTC.

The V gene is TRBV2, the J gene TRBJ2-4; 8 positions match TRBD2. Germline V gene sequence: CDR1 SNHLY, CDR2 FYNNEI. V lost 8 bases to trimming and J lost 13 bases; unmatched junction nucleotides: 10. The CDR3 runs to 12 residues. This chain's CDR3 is CASQEGGRQQYF. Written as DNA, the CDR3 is TGTGCCAGCCAAGAAGGCGGGAGGCAACAGTACTTC.